This passage covers 31 T cell receptor beta chains from one sample sequenced in a study of blood T cell repertoires in COVID-19. The table came from immunoSEQ multiplex PCR; TCRdb's copy has only in-frame clones and leaves some out. The data show about 39,000 clones, approximately 80% seen once. The specimen was peripheral blood. All receptors derive from a human donor in a cohort sampled during active or convalescent COVID-19. The donor label of this sample is uncertain.

V and J are TRBV7-6 and TRBJ1-2, with no clear D. The V and J ends lost 4 bases and 5 bases respectively, with 17 bases between them. CDR3 length equals 15 residues. Germline values: CDR1 SGHVS, CDR2 FNYEAQ. As DNA, the CDR3 is TGTGCCAGCAGCTCCACCCCCGGGGTCCAATATGGCTACACCTTC. Translated: CASSSTPGVQYGYTF.

As for this clone: A junction end diverges from the germline sequence, so it may reflect a read error. The V and J genes are TRBV11-2 and TRBJ2-1, with 8 bases identical to TRBD2. The CDR3 is 16 amino acids. The germline V gene encodes CDR1 SGHAT and CDR2 FQNNGV. The CDR3 DNA reads as TGTACCAGCAGCTTCTTGGGCGGGAGGACCTACAATGAGCAGTTCTTC. Amino acids: CTSSFLGGRTYNEQFF.

This chain joins TRBV30 and TRBJ2-5; 10 nucleotides line up with TRBD2. This CDR3 contains 14 residues. Trimming cost V 2 bases and J 2 bases; bases outside gene matches: 2. CDR1 and CDR2 (germline): GTSNPN, SVGIG (reference sequence). The CDR3 nucleotides are TGTGCCTGGAGTACACTAGCGGGACAAGAGACCCAGTACTTC. This sequence encodes CAWSTLAGQETQYF.

The chain has TRBV6-4 and TRBJ1-3; D remains ambiguous. Trimming removed 4 bases at V and 0 bases at J, with 10 bases between. The germline V gene has CDR1 MRHNA and CDR2 SNTAGT. This CDR3 is built from 15 residues. The CDR3 DNA reads TGTGCCAGCAGTGTGGAGCACCGCTCTGGAAACACCATATATTTT. This sequence encodes CASSVEHRSGNTIYF.

This sequence joins TRBV19 and TRBJ2-5; 7 bases match TRBD1. Trimming took 11 bases from V and 2 from J; bases not matched to a gene: 2. CDR1 and CDR2 from the germline V gene are LNHDA and SQIVND (reference sequence). The CDR3 loop spans 11 amino acids. CDR3 sequence: CASGQQETQYF. DNA for the CDR3: TGTGCCTCGGGACAGCAAGAGACCCAGTACTTC.

The genes are TRBV2 and TRBJ2-7; the D gene is possibly TRBD2 (7 bases). The V and J ends lost 7 bases and 3 bases respectively, with 19 bases between them. There are 15 residues in the CDR3. The germline V gene has CDR1 SNHLY and CDR2 FYNNEI. The CDR3 region has the DNA TGTGCCAGCACACTAGAGGGGGGGAATATCTACGAGCAGTACTTC. The encoded protein is CASTLEGGNIYEQYF. The full variable domain, completed using reference TRBV2 and TRBJ2-7, is EPEVTQTPSHQVTQMGQEVILRCVPISNHLYFYWYRQILGQKVEFLVSFYNNEISEKSEIFDDQFSVERPDGSNFTLKIRSTKLEDSAMYFCASTLEGGNIYEQYFGPGTRLTVT.

V gene TRBV5-6 combines with J gene TRBJ1-3; TRBD1 is a possible D gene (6 bases). The germline CDR1 and CDR2 sequences are SGHDT and YYEEEE. This CDR3 comprises 13 residues. V lost 2 bases, J lost 8 bases, and 11 bases lay in between. CDR3 nucleotides: TGTGCCAGCAGCTTCCAGGGGTCTGACACCATATATTTT. Residues: CASSFQGSDTIYF.

This chain joins TRBV5-6 and TRBJ1-1; 8 nucleotides match TRBD1. Germline loops: CDR1 SGHDT, CDR2 YYEEEE. There are 14 residues in the CDR3. The V and J ends lost 4 bases and 5 bases, in that order; junction bases with no gene match: 7. CDR3 nucleotides: TGTGCCAGCAGCAAGTGGGACAGGTTGACTGAAGCTTTCTTT. Residues: CASSKWDRLTEAFF.

The chain carries TRBV4-2 and TRBJ2-5; TRBD2 might be the D (6 bases). Trimming left V 4 bases short and J 4 bases short, with 10 bases between. Germline assignment: CDR1 LGHNA and CDR2 YNFKEQ. This CDR3 is 13 amino acids long. CDR3 in amino acids: CASSLQGGETQYF. Here the CDR3 DNA reads TGTGCCAGCAGCCTGCAGGGAGGAGAGACCCAGTACTTC.

In DNA form, the CDR3 reads TGCGCCAGCAGTGAGGTAGCGCGGGAGACCCAGTACTTC. Its protein is CASSEVARETQYF. The chain carries TRBV10-2 and TRBJ2-5; the D gene is possibly TRBD2 (5 bases). This CDR3 region has 13 residues. From germline, CDR1 is WSHSY and CDR2 SAAADI. Trimming left V 2 bases short and J 5 bases short, with 9 bases between.

The chain has TRBV4-1 and TRBJ2-3; D may be TRBD2 (6 bases). The ends were cut back, 2 bases at V and 4 bases at J, with 19 bases in the middle. The CDR3 sequence is 17 residues long. Germline loops: CDR1 MGHRA, CDR2 YSYEKL. Here the CDR3 reads CASSQYGLSTGADTQYF. The CDR3 DNA reads TGCGCCAGCAGCCAATACGGACTTTCAACGGGAGCAGATACGCAGTATTTT.

The chain uses TRBV27 and TRBJ2-7; tentative D call: TRBD1 (5 bases). Germline V lookup: CDR1 MNHEY, CDR2 SMNVEV (reference sequence). Deletions cut 5 bases from V and 5 bases from J, with 25 bases between. The CDR3 has 17 residues. The DNA of the CDR3 is TGTGCCAGCAGTGCCTCCAGGGCGGCAGGGCGCTCGAACGAGCAGTACTTC. Amino acid sequence: CASSASRAAGRSNEQYF.

The rearrangement uses TRBV4-3 and TRBJ1-2, with D possibly being TRBD1 (5 bases). Germline values: CDR1 LGHNA, CDR2 YSLEER. This CDR3 is 15 amino acids long. The ends were cut back, 0 bases at V and 8 bases at J, with 16 bases in the middle. The CDR3 coding sequence is TGCGCCAGCAGCCAAGATGGACACCTTCTGAGAGGCTACACCTTC. Residues: CASSQDGHLLRGYTF.

This clone was counted once. V is TRBV18 and J is TRBJ1-4; D is uncertain. Germline V lookup: CDR1 KGHSH, CDR2 LQKENI. CDR3 length: 17 residues. V dropped 4 bases and J dropped 6 bases, with 21 bases sitting between them. This CDR3 is CASSLTSPGNRDEKLFF. The CDR3, as DNA: TGTGCCAGCTCACTTACCAGTCCCGGGAACAGAGATGAAAAACTGTTTTTT.

The chain carries TRBV5-4 and TRBJ1-4, with D possibly TRBD1 on 5 matching bases. The CDR3 has 14 amino acids. Looked up from germline, CDR1 is SGHNT and CDR2 is YYREEE (reference sequence). V gave up 1 base and J gave up 10 bases, with 14 bases separating them. The CDR3 spells CASSLQTENGKLFF. CDR3 bases: TGTGCCAGCAGCTTGCAGACAGAAAACGGAAAACTGTTTTTT.

This chain uses TRBV7-9 with TRBJ2-1; TRBD1 is a possible D gene (5 bases). With 1 base removed from V and 8 bases from J, the gap between germline ends came to 12 bases. This CDR3 has 14 residues. Germline assignment: CDR1 SEHNR and CDR2 FQNEAQ (reference sequence). The DNA for the CDR3 is TGTGCCAGCAGCTTAGGGACCGCGACAGATGAGCAGTTCTTC. This gives the protein CASSLGTATDEQFF.

The chain combines TRBV29-1 with TRBJ1-4; 7 nucleotides match TRBD1. The V gene end was trimmed by 4 bases and the J gene end by 8 bases; junction bases not matched to a gene: 10. Germline lookup yields CDR1 SQVTM and CDR2 ANQGSEA. The CDR3 runs 14 residues. Here the CDR3 reads CSVAYRGVGEKLFF. The CDR3 DNA reads TGCAGCGTTGCCTACAGGGGAGTAGGGGAAAAACTGTTTTTT.

The chain carries TRBV6-2 or TRBV6-3 and TRBJ2-3; 7 bases fit TRBD1. V shed 4 bases and J 9 bases; nucleotides not matched to a gene: 13. The germline CDR1 and CDR2 sequences are MNHEY and SVGEGT. The CDR3 loop spans 15 amino acids. In nucleotides, the CDR3 is TGTGCCAGCAGTTCTGGCAACGACAGGGCATCGACGCAGTATTTT. Residues: CASSSGNDRASTQYF.

The V call is TRBV2, the J call TRBJ1-2; D unresolved. Germline lookup yields CDR1 SNHLY and CDR2 FYNNEI. Between the trimmed V and J ends, which lost 7 bases and 2 bases, there was a span of 11 bases. CDR3 length: 13 amino acids. The CDR3 sequence: CASNQVSNYGYTF. The CDR3 nucleotides read TGTGCCAGCAACCAAGTTAGCAACTATGGCTACACCTTC.

This clone was counted between two and nine times. The chain uses TRBV27 and TRBJ2-1; D is undetermined. This CDR3 region has 12 residues. Germline V gives CDR1 MNHEY, CDR2 SMNVEV (reference sequence). Between the trimmed V and J ends, which lost 4 bases and 7 bases, there was a span of 8 bases. CDR3 loop: CASSSHTNEQFF. DNA for the CDR3: TGTGCCAGCAGTTCACACACAAATGAGCAGTTCTTC.

The CDR3 here is CASSSRGQNSEETQYF. CDR3 sequence (DNA): TGTGCCAGCAGTTCCCGCGGACAGAACTCTGAAGAGACCCAGTACTTC. The rearrangement joins TRBV2 to TRBJ2-5, with a tentative D call TRBD1 (6 bases). Germline V gene data show CDR1 as SNHLY and CDR2 as FYNNEI. Deletions cut 5 bases from V and 3 bases from J, with 19 bases between. This CDR3 contains 16 residues.

This clone was observed a single time. Compared with germline, one end of the junction differs, possibly owing to a read error. The rearrangement links TRBV10-2 to TRBJ2-7, with D perhaps matching TRBD2 (5 bases). Germline V gene data show CDR1 as WSHSY and CDR2 as SAAADI. The CDR3 loop spans 11 amino acids. The CDR3 loop reads CASRDGLLEHF. The CDR3 coding sequence is TGCGCCAGCAGGGACGGACTCCTGGAGCACTTC.

This chain connects TRBV7-2 to TRBJ2-7, with D perhaps TRBD1 (6 bases). Trimming removed 2 bases at V and 2 bases at J, with 7 bases between. Germline V gene data show CDR1 as SGHTA and CDR2 as FQGNSA. The CDR3 contains 13 residues. In DNA, the CDR3 is TGTGCCAGCAGCTTAACAGGGCCCTACGAGCAGTACTTC. This gives the protein CASSLTGPYEQYF.

The rearrangement joins TRBV19 to TRBJ2-7; 9 bases align to TRBD1. Per germline, CDR1 LNHDA and CDR2 SQIVND (reference sequence). The CDR3 spans 14 residues. Germline trimming cut 3 bases from V and 5 bases from J; bases unmatched to any gene: 5. CDR3 DNA: TGTGCCAGTAGTATCGGACAGGGGTCCGACGAGCAGTACTTC. Protein product: CASSIGQGSDEQYF. The variable domain in full, completed from reference TRBV19 and TRBJ2-7, reads DGGITQSPKYLFRKEGQNVTLSCEQNLNHDAMYWYRQDPGQGLRLIYYSQIVNDFQKGDIAEGYSVSREKKESFPLTVTSAQKNPTAFYLCASSIGQGSDEQYFGPGTRLTVT.

The CDR3 sequence is CASKLGQESYEQYF. CDR3 nucleotides: TGTGCCAGCAAACTGGGACAGGAATCCTACGAGCAGTACTTC. V and J are TRBV27 and TRBJ2-7; 8 bases match TRBD1. Germline-derived CDR1 and CDR2 are MNHEY and SMNVEV (reference sequence). The CDR3 has 14 residues. Germline trimming cut 7 bases from V and 1 base from J; bases unmatched to any gene: 6.

CDR3 in DNA: TGTGCCTGGAGTGTTTTTCGCGGGAGGGCCATAGATACGCAGTATTTT. Amino acids: CAWSVFRGRAIDTQYF. This chain uses TRBV30 with TRBJ2-3; the match to TRBD2 covers 9 bases. This CDR3 spans 16 amino acids. The V segment lost 0 bases and the J segment 5 bases; nucleotides outside the gene matches: 9. Germline V gives CDR1 GTSNPN, CDR2 SVGIG (reference sequence).

The chain uses TRBV7-6 and TRBJ2-1; 10 bases line up with TRBD2. Trimming removed 3 bases from V and 5 bases from J; junction bases left unmatched: 7. Germline lookup yields CDR1 SGHVS and CDR2 FNYEAQ. The CDR3 runs to 16 residues. The CDR3 DNA reads as TGTGCCAGCAGCTTGGAGGCTAGCGGGGGCAACAATGAGCAGTTCTTC. It specifies CASSLEASGGNNEQFF.

The V call is TRBV15, the J call TRBJ1-2; 9 nucleotides match TRBD1. J gave up 6 bases and V 4 bases, and 3 bases lay outside the gene matches. The CDR3 is 13 residues long. The germline gives CDR1 LNHNV, CDR2 YYDKDF (reference sequence). The CDR3 DNA reads TGTGCCACCAGCAAGGACAGGGGTGATGGCTACACCTTC. Translating gives CATSKDRGDGYTF.

The chain combines TRBV19 with TRBJ1-2, with 12 bases matching TRBD1. Germline CDR1 LNHDA, CDR2 SQIVND (reference sequence). The CDR3 covers 15 residues. The ends lost 5 bases at V and 4 bases at J; junction bases unmatched: 5. Written as DNA, the CDR3 is TGTGCCAGTAGTCCCGGGACAGGGGGCGGCTATGGCTACACCTTC. It is translated as CASSPGTGGGYGYTF.

J is TRBJ1-1 and V is TRBV30, with 7 bases lining up with TRBD1. The CDR3 is made up of 14 amino acids. Germline assignment: CDR1 GTSNPN and CDR2 SVGIG (reference sequence). After removal of 4 bases from V and 4 bases from J, the junction contained 9 bases not matched to a gene. The CDR3 coding sequence is TGTGCCTGGACCTTGACAGGGCTCCGCACTGAAGCTTTCTTT. Its translation is CAWTLTGLRTEAFF. Full variable domain (outside the CDR3, taken from reference TRBV30 and TRBJ1-1): SQTIHQWPATLVQPVGSPLSLECTVEGTSNPNLYWYRQAAGRGLQLLFYSVGIGQISSEVPQNLSASRPQDRQFILSSKKLLLSDSGFYLCAWTLTGLRTEAFFGQGTRLTVV.

The CDR3 loop reads CASSLSPSGSAGELFF. The DNA of the CDR3 is TGTGCCAGCTCACTCTCGCCCAGCGGGAGCGCCGGGGAGCTGTTTTTT. The chain has TRBV18 and TRBJ2-2; 8 bases fit TRBD2. With 4 bases clipped from V and 6 bases from J, the junction kept 10 bases outside the gene matches. The germline gives CDR1 KGHSH, CDR2 LQKENI. This CDR3 region has 16 residues. The variable domain in full, with the rest retrieved from reference TRBV18 and TRBJ2-2, is NAGVMQNPRHLVRRRGQEARLRCSPMKGHSHVYWYRQLPEEGLKFMVYLQKENIIDESGMPKERFSAEFPKEGPSILRIQQVVRGDSAAYFCASSLSPSGSAGELFFGEGSRLTVL.